The rows below give T cell receptor beta chains drawn from one sample of a study of T cells in Graves' hyperthyroidism and ophthalmopathy. MiXCR, applied by TCRdb to the multiplex PCR reads, yields one record per CDR3 protein. The sample records approximately 400,000 distinct CDR3 sequences, around 20% being singletons. Sequencing was performed on blood. These receptors were taken from a man aged 18 to 30 with Graves' ophthalmopathy. Both conserved end residues are part of each CDR3.

V,J,CDR3
TRBV5-1,TRBJ2-5,CASSSLEGVRDQETQYF
TRBV27,TRBJ2-2,CASSFLGLASGELFF
TRBV18,TRBJ1-5,CASSPSGQGYNQPQHF
TRBV27,TRBJ1-2,CASGITPNYGYTF
TRBV5-1,TRBJ2-3,CASSPGVSVDTQYF
TRBV6-5,TRBJ2-2,CASSYFAGGADTGELFF
TRBV9,TRBJ2-1,CASSVLTGSGEQFF
TRBV28,TRBJ2-7,CASSLDPGQPYEQYF
TRBV2,TRBJ1-2,CASEMDDYGYTF
TRBV3-1,TRBJ1-1,CASSARGTEAFF
TRBV12-3/TRBV12-4,TRBJ2-6,CASSLKWLALTF
TRBV2,TRBJ2-7,CASTQAGQTAYEQYF
TRBV2,TRBJ2-1,CASSKRLAGSYNEQFF